A single sample gave rise to the 16 T cell receptor beta chains below, sequenced in a study of T cells expressing NK-cell markers. TCRdb reprocessed the 5' RACE reads, with one entry per CDR3 protein and no DNA. Its listing shows roughly 420,000 distinct CDR3 sequences. Sample: blood T cells: a sorted CD56 or NKG2C T cell subset, CD4+ or CD8+ T cells, or bulk PBMC T cells (not recorded which). These receptors came from a woman between 18 and 75 years old in good health.

The V call is TRBV14, the J call TRBJ1-3; TCRdb's assignment of TRBD1 cannot be checked, as there is no DNA. CDR3 size: 16 residues. Germline values: CDR1 SGHDN, CDR2 FVKESK. CDR3 region: CASSQNRGFSGNTIYF.

The V gene is TRBV29-1, the J gene TRBJ2-2. CDR1 SQVTM and CDR2 ANQGSEA come from the germline V gene. This CDR3 has 12 residues. CDR3 protein: CSVAAATGELFF.

The rearrangement uses TRBV7-2 and TRBJ2-3. The germline V gene has CDR1 SGHTA and CDR2 FQGNSA. The CDR3 is made up of 14 amino acids. This CDR3 is CASSETANTDTQYF.

The V and J genes are TRBV7-9 and TRBJ2-1; absent DNA, TCRdb's TRBD2 call cannot be checked. Germline V lookup: CDR1 SEHNR, CDR2 FQNEAQ (reference sequence). This CDR3 region has 15 residues. Here the CDR3 reads CASSFYKSGFSEQFF.

The chain links TRBV20-1 to TRBJ2-1; the D call from TCRdb, TRBD2, cannot be confirmed without DNA. From germline, CDR1 is DFQATT and CDR2 SNEGSKA (reference sequence). The CDR3 extends over 15 amino acids. CDR3 protein: CSAREGLAGGHEQFF.

The chain joins TRBV7-9 to TRBJ2-3; TCRdb lists TRBD1, though no DNA is available to test this call. The CDR3 has 16 amino acids. Germline loops: CDR1 SEHNR, CDR2 FQNEAQ (reference sequence). The CDR3 spells CASSTRGGASTDTQYF.

V usage is TRBV3-1 and J usage is TRBJ2-5; TCRdb's D gene call, TRBD2, goes unchecked for lack of DNA. Germline-derived CDR1 and CDR2 are LGHDT and YNNKEL (reference sequence). This CDR3 is built from 16 residues. The CDR3 region is CASSQASGRNQETQYF.

The rearrangement links TRBV20-1 to TRBJ1-3. The germline V gene encodes CDR1 DFQATT and CDR2 SNEGSKA (reference sequence). The length of the CDR3 is 13 residues. CDR3 in amino acids: CSVPVIPGNTIYF.

The chain joins TRBV10-3 to TRBJ1-1. Germline CDR1 ENHRY, CDR2 SYGVKD. The CDR3 runs 15 residues. The CDR3 region is CATLSEVWGDTEAFF.

This chain uses TRBV5-1 with TRBJ1-1. The germline CDR1 and CDR2 sequences are SGHRS and YFSETQ. The CDR3 consists of 16 residues. CDR3 residues: CASSLDEGGMNTEAFF.

The chain carries TRBV7-2 and TRBJ2-7; with no DNA, the TCRdb D assignment of TRBD1 cannot be verified. This CDR3 region has 14 residues. The germline V gene has CDR1 SGHTA and CDR2 FQGNSA. CDR3 region: CASASRDGPSEQYF.

The chain has TRBV5-1 and TRBJ2-2; there is no DNA to check the TCRdb D call of TRBD1. The CDR3 runs 16 residues. Germline V gene data show CDR1 as SGHRS and CDR2 as YFSETQ. CDR3 sequence: CASSLGQGGRTGELFF.

The V and J genes are TRBV12-3 or TRBV12-4 and TRBJ2-1. This CDR3 is built from 11 residues. This CDR3 reads CASSHWVEQFF.

CDR3 sequence reads: CASSPGPAAGTGELFF. V is TRBV11-1 and J is TRBJ2-2; absent DNA, TCRdb's TRBD1 call cannot be checked. This CDR3 has 16 amino acids. Germline V gene sequence: CDR1 SGHAT, CDR2 FQDESV (reference sequence).

The chain is built from TRBV5-6 and TRBJ1-4; the D gene TCRdb calls, TRBD1, cannot be checked with no DNA. This CDR3 contains 16 residues. CDR1 and CDR2 (germline): SGHDT, YYEEEE. The CDR3 region is CASSPGRGHPNEKLFF. Full variable domain (missing parts from reference TRBV5-6 and TRBJ1-4): DAGVTQSPTHLIKTRGQQVTLRCSPKSGHDTVSWYQQALGQGPQFIFQYYEEEERQRGNFPDRFSGHQFPNYSSELNVNALLLGDSALYLCASSPGRGHPNEKLFFGSGTQLSVL.

V is TRBV2 and J is TRBJ2-5; TCRdb calls TRBD1, which cannot be checked without DNA. Per germline, CDR1 SNHLY and CDR2 FYNNEI. This CDR3 comprises 15 residues. CDR3 loop: CASSEGARGPETQYF.